The 15 T cell receptor beta chains reported below all come from one sample, sequenced in a study of response to subunit inactivated influenza vaccine. Via MiXCR, TCRdb re-called the RT-PCR reads, giving one row per CDR3 protein. This table holds about 800,000 distinct CDR3 sequences, 21% found once. The sample here was PBMCs from blood, taken 4 to 6 days after vaccination. These receptors came from a man aged 50-59 years who received an inactivated influenza vaccine.

This clonotype has a handful of counts. The V gene is TRBV4-2, the J gene TRBJ2-3; 11 positions agree with TRBD2. The CDR3 extends over 17 amino acids. In germline, CDR1 is LGHNA, CDR2 YNFKEQ. Germline trimming cut 1 base from V and 1 base from J; bases unmatched to any gene: 4. CDR3 nucleotides: TGTGCCAGCAGCCAAGCACTAGCGGGAGTGGGCACAGATACGCAGTATTTT. Its translation: CASSQALAGVGTDTQYF.

The V and J genes are TRBV7-8 and TRBJ2-1, with 8 nucleotides matching TRBD2. V lost 5 bases to trimming and J lost 6 bases; unmatched junction nucleotides: 9. From germline, CDR1 is SGHVS and CDR2 FQNEAQ. CDR3 length: 15 amino acids. The CDR3 region is CASSPGTRSVNEQFF. The CDR3, as DNA: TGTGCCAGCAGCCCCGGGACTAGGTCCGTCAATGAGCAGTTCTTC. Filled out from reference TRBV7-8 and TRBJ2-1, the complete variable domain reads GAGVSQSPRYKVAKRGQDVALRCDPISGHVSLFWYQQALGQGPEFLTYFQNEAQLDKSGLPSDRFFAERPEGSVSTLKIQRTQQEDSAVYLCASSPGTRSVNEQFFGPGTRLTVL.

This clonotype was detected ten times or more. The chain employs TRBV7-8 and TRBJ2-5; D might be TRBD1 (6 bases). The germline V gene encodes CDR1 SGHVS and CDR2 FQNEAQ. V was pared by 5 bases and J by 2 bases, with 18 bases between. The CDR3 runs to 16 residues. Here the CDR3 reads CASSQYRDTTQETQYF. CDR3 DNA: TGTGCCAGCAGCCAATACCGGGACACGACACAAGAGACCCAGTACTTC.

This clonotype has only a few counts. The chain has TRBV7-2 and TRBJ2-2; D is undetermined. Germline values: CDR1 SGHTA, CDR2 FQGNSA. The length of the CDR3 is 13 residues. Trimming removed 5 bases at V and 0 bases at J, with 4 bases between. The CDR3, as DNA: TGTGCCAGCAGCCAATCGAACACCGGGGAGCTGTTTTTT. Translation gives CASSQSNTGELFF.

This clonotype was counted at least ten times. The chain links TRBV20-1 to TRBJ1-1; 8 bases agree with TRBD1. In germline, CDR1 is DFQATT, CDR2 SNEGSKA (reference sequence). The trim removed 2 bases at V and 6 bases at J, leaving 11 bases unmatched. This CDR3 is built from 15 residues. The CDR3 loop is CSARTKGDRYSEAFF. CDR3 bases: TGCAGTGCTAGAACTAAAGGGGACAGGTATTCTGAAGCTTTCTTT.

This clonotype was found a few times. J is TRBJ2-3 and V is TRBV18; D uncertain. Germline lookup yields CDR1 KGHSH and CDR2 LQKENI. The CDR3 totals 13 residues. V lost 0 bases to trimming and J lost 6 bases, with 7 bases between them. Here the CDR3 reads CASSPPVWDTQYF. As DNA, the CDR3 is TGTGCCAGCTCACCACCGGTTTGGGATACGCAGTATTTT.

This clonotype was counted a few times. This rearrangement joins TRBV7-9 to TRBJ2-3; D is uncertain. Trimming removed 5 bases at V and 5 bases at J, with 8 bases between. CDR3 length: 12 residues. Per the germline V gene, CDR1 is SEHNR and CDR2 is FQNEAQ (reference sequence). CDR3 in DNA: TGTGCCAGCAGCGCCCTGGGAGATACGCAGTATTTT. This sequence encodes CASSALGDTQYF.

The sample holds a few counts of this clonotype. This chain connects TRBV20-1 to TRBJ2-1; no clear D gene. This CDR3 comprises 14 residues. V gave up 1 base and J gave up 0 bases, with 7 bases separating them. Germline lookup yields CDR1 DFQATT and CDR2 SNEGSKA (reference sequence). CDR3 amino acids: CSARAGYSYNEQFF. In nucleotides, the CDR3 is TGCAGTGCTAGAGCCGGGTACTCCTACAATGAGCAGTTCTTC.

This chain links TRBV20-1 with TRBJ1-5; D is undetermined. From germline, CDR1 is DFQATT and CDR2 SNEGSKA (reference sequence). This CDR3 is built from 15 residues. Trimming stripped 6 bases from V and 2 bases from J, with 17 bases between. CDR3 nucleotides: TGCAGTGCCTACGACCGGGCTGCGGGCAATCAGCCCCAGCATTTT. This translates into CSAYDRAAGNQPQHF.

The chain is built from TRBV28 and TRBJ2-3; the D gene could be TRBD1 or TRBD2 (5 bases each). The CDR3 consists of 16 residues. Trimming stripped 5 bases from V and 4 bases from J, with 19 bases between. Germline CDR1 reads MDHEN; CDR2 reads SYDVKM. CDR3 residues: CASSPVGVGVADTQYF. CDR3 bases: TGTGCCAGCAGTCCGGTGGGGGTCGGAGTTGCAGATACGCAGTATTTT.

This rearrangement joins TRBV3-1 to TRBJ2-5; TRBD2 matches 8 bases. CDR1 is LGHDT and CDR2 is YNNKEL in the germline V gene (reference sequence). This CDR3 has 15 residues. With 11 bases clipped from V and 5 bases from J, the junction kept 16 bases outside the gene matches. CDR3: CASRRGALPAETQYF. The CDR3 region has the DNA TGTGCCTCGAGGCGGGGGGCACTCCCTGCGGAGACCCAGTACTTC.

The gene calls are TRBV4-2 and TRBJ2-1, with 10 nucleotides matching TRBD2. The germline V gene encodes CDR1 LGHNA and CDR2 YNFKEQ. The CDR3 totals 15 residues. The J segment lost 7 bases and the V segment lost 3 bases, leaving 6 bases of the junction unmatched. CDR3 sequence: CASSQPSGGFNEQFF. In DNA form, the CDR3 reads TGTGCCAGCAGCCAGCCTAGCGGGGGCTTTAATGAGCAGTTCTTC.

The chain has TRBV4-1 and TRBJ2-2, with 7 bases aligning to TRBD1. This CDR3 spans 18 amino acids. Looked up from germline, CDR1 is MGHRA and CDR2 is YSYEKL. After removal of 0 bases from V and 3 bases from J, the junction contained 10 bases not matched to a gene. In DNA form, the CDR3 reads TGCGCCAGCAGCCAAGAAGGCTGGAAGGGGGCCTACACCGGGGAGCTGTTTTTT. It specifies CASSQEGWKGAYTGELFF.

This clonotype came up many times. The V and J genes are TRBV10-3 and TRBJ2-7, with TRBD2 identical over 16 bases. The CDR3 is 18 residues long. Germline V CDR1 and CDR2: ENHRY, SYGVKD. V was clipped by 6 bases and J by 5 bases; unmatched bases: 13. The CDR3 here is CAIRRGLAGGIFADEQYF. The CDR3 DNA sequence: TGTGCCATCAGGCGGGGACTAGCGGGAGGGATTTTTGCGGACGAGCAGTACTTC.

The table lists this clonotype with a count of one. The chain joins TRBV5-6 to TRBJ1-1; no firm D call. CDR3 length: 14 amino acids. Germline CDR1 is SGHDT and CDR2 is YYEEEE. The ends were cut back, 1 base at V and 2 bases at J, with 9 bases in the middle. CDR3 sequence: CASSLPAENTEAFF. CDR3 coding DNA: TGTGCCAGCAGCTTGCCGGCGGAAAACACTGAAGCTTTCTTT.